This T cell receptor (beta chain) was found in a study of blood T cell repertoires in COVID-19. Study summary: Samples came from the United States, Italy and Spain, spanning acute and convalescent COVID-19.

In its sample, this clone was seen once. Enrollment of patients from Seattle took place during active infection, with longitudinal follow-up. Source study methods: Estimation of nucleated cell counts was performed using reference gene primer amplification. Method: immunoSEQ multiplex PCR; TCRdb's copy keeps in-frame clones and lacks some. V, J and clone size reflect that table, while D and trimming were determined from the DNA. Among about 360,000 clones listed, roughly 90% were seen once. The CDR3 loop spans 13 amino acids. V was trimmed by 4 bases and J by 2 bases, leaving 8 bases between them. Looked up from germline, CDR1 is SNHLY and CDR2 is FYNNEI.

Input material: peripheral blood. V gene TRBV2 combines with J gene TRBJ1-2; D remains unclear. The sequence was obtained from a woman aged 55-70 years with COVID-19, enrolled during active disease. CDR3 sequence reads: CASSAEQNYGYTF. DNA of the CDR3: TGTGCCAGCAGTGCTGAACAAAACTATGGCTACACCTTC. The whole variable domain, filled in from reference TRBV2 and TRBJ1-2, reads EPEVTQTPSHQVTQMGQEVILRCVPISNHLYFYWYRQILGQKVEFLVSFYNNEISEKSEIFDDQFSVERPDGSNFTLKIRSTKLEDSAMYFCASSAEQNYGYTFGSGTRLTVV.